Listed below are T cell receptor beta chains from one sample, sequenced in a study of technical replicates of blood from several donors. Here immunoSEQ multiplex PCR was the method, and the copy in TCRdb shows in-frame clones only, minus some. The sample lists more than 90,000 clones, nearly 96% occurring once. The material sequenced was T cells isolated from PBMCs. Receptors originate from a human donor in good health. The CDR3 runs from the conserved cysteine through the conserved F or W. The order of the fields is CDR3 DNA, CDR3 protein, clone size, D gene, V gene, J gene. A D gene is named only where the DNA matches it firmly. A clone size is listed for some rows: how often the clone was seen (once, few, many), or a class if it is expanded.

DNA: TGTGCCAGCAGCCAGACGGGACAGGGCCTGAGGGGCTACACCTTC
CDR3: CASSQTGQGLRGYTF
size: NA
D: TRBD1
V: TRBV14
J: TRBJ1-2

DNA: TGTGCCACCAGCAGAGATCTCGGGAGGTTTGGCTACACCTTC
CDR3: CATSRDLGRFGYTF
size: NA
D: NA
V: TRBV15
J: TRBJ1-2

DNA: TGTGCCAGTAGTGGTCTAGCTACCGGGGAGCTGTTTTTT
CDR3: CASSGLATGELFF
size: NA
D: NA
V: TRBV19
J: TRBJ2-2

DNA: TGCAGCGTTGATAAGAACAGGGGGAACACTGAAGCTTTCTTT
CDR3: CSVDKNRGNTEAFF
size: NA
D: TRBD1
V: TRBV29-1
J: TRBJ1-1

DNA: TGTGCCAGTAGTCCTCTCCCCCTGGCGGTCCAAGAGACCCAGTACTTC
CDR3: CASSPLPLAVQETQYF
size: NA
D: NA
V: TRBV19
J: TRBJ2-5

DNA: TGTGCCTGGAGTGAAACGGTATCCTACGAGCAGTACTTC
CDR3: CAWSETVSYEQYF
size: NA
D: NA
V: TRBV30
J: TRBJ2-7

DNA: TGTGCCAGCTCCGACAGGGTCATTTCCGAAGCTTTCTTT
CDR3: CASSDRVISEAFF
size: once
D: TRBD1
V: TRBV6-5
J: TRBJ1-1

DNA: TGCGCCAGCAGCTTGGCGGGACACCCAAACACTGAAGCTTTCTTT
CDR3: CASSLAGHPNTEAFF
size: NA
D: NA
V: TRBV5-1
J: TRBJ1-1

DNA: TGTGCCAGCTCACCGGCCGAGGGAGTGGCCGGGGAGCTGTTTTTT
CDR3: CASSPAEGVAGELFF
size: NA
D: NA
V: TRBV18
J: TRBJ2-2

DNA: TGTGCCTGGAGAGGGTCCGGGGGGGCCTACGAGCAGTACTTC
CDR3: CAWRGSGGAYEQYF
size: NA
D: TRBD2
V: TRBV30
J: TRBJ2-7

DNA: TGTGCCAGCAGCAACCGGGACAGGGGCGCTATTAGCACAGATACGCAGTATTTT
CDR3: CASSNRDRGAISTDTQYF
size: NA
D: TRBD1
V: TRBV7-9
J: TRBJ2-3

DNA: TGTGCCAGCAGTTACTCCTTCGGAGAGACCCAGTACTTC
CDR3: CASSYSFGETQYF
size: NA
D: NA
V: TRBV6-5
J: TRBJ2-5

DNA: TGTGCCAGCAGTTTCAGGGACAACAATCAGCCCCAGCATTTT
CDR3: CASSFRDNNQPQHF
size: NA
D: NA
V: TRBV27
J: TRBJ1-5

DNA: TGCGCCAGCAGCCGACAGAGTATTAACACTGAAGCTTTCTTT
CDR3: CASSRQSINTEAFF
size: NA
D: NA
V: TRBV4-1
J: TRBJ1-1

DNA: TGTGCCAGCAGCGGGGCCCACCGGGCAGGGCAGTATTTT
CDR3: CASSGAHRAGQYF
size: NA
D: NA
V: TRBV7-9
J: TRBJ2-3

DNA: TGTGCCAGCTTCTCTGGACAGGATGACGCCCAGTACTTC
CDR3: CASFSGQDDAQYF
size: NA
D: TRBD1
V: TRBV28
J: TRBJ2-7

DNA: TGCAGTGCTAGAGATAAGGGGGTACAGTTCTTC
CDR3: CSARDKGVQFF
size: NA
D: NA
V: TRBV20-1
J: TRBJ2-1

DNA: TGCGCCAGCAGCCAAGCGGGGACGGGGGGAAACTATGGCTACACCTTC
CDR3: CASSQAGTGGNYGYTF
size: NA
D: NA
V: TRBV4-1
J: TRBJ1-2

DNA: TGTGCCAGCTTAGGAGTCGGCGAGCAGTACTTC
CDR3: CASLGVGEQYF
size: NA
D: NA
V: TRBV7-8
J: TRBJ2-7

DNA: TGTGCCAGCAGCGTAGAAAGGAGCGGGGGGTCGACAGATACGCAGTATTTT
CDR3: CASSVERSGGSTDTQYF
size: NA
D: TRBD2
V: TRBV9
J: TRBJ2-3

DNA: TGTGCCAGCAGGGACAGTTCCTACAATGAGCAGTTCTTC
CDR3: CASRDSSYNEQFF
size: once
D: NA
V: TRBV7-9
J: TRBJ2-1

DNA: TGTGCCAGCAGCTTTATCGTCACTGAAGCTTTCTTT
CDR3: CASSFIVTEAFF
size: few
D: NA
V: TRBV11-3
J: TRBJ1-1

DNA: TGTGCCTGGATGTACAGCTGGGTCGGCGGGGAGCTGTTTTTT
CDR3: CAWMYSWVGGELFF
size: NA
D: NA
V: TRBV30
J: TRBJ2-2

DNA: TGTGCCAGCAGCTCTACCCGGGGATTCACAGATACGCAGTATTTT
CDR3: CASSSTRGFTDTQYF
size: NA
D: NA
V: TRBV7-9
J: TRBJ2-3

DNA: TGTGCCGGGGACAGGACGAGGGACTATGGCTACACCTTC
CDR3: CAGDRTRDYGYTF
size: NA
D: TRBD1
V: TRBV2
J: TRBJ1-2

DNA: TGCGCCAGCAGAGGACAGGGCCCAGATACGCAGTATTTT
CDR3: CASRGQGPDTQYF
size: NA
D: TRBD1
V: TRBV5-1
J: TRBJ2-3

DNA: TGCGCCAGCAGCTTGGCTATAACTAGCGGGGGTTACACCGGGGAGCTGTTTTTT
CDR3: CASSLAITSGGYTGELFF
size: NA
D: TRBD2
V: TRBV5-1
J: TRBJ2-2

DNA: TGTGCCAGCAATGGGGCGGGGGGCACAGAGACCCAGTACTTC
CDR3: CASNGAGGTETQYF
size: NA
D: TRBD2
V: TRBV6-6
J: TRBJ2-5

DNA: TGTGCCAGCAGTTTTGGGACAGGGAAGGGTTCACCCCTCCACTTT
CDR3: CASSFGTGKGSPLHF
size: NA
D: TRBD1
V: TRBV6-5
J: TRBJ1-6

DNA: TGTGCCAGCAGTGATCCCAGCTCCTACAATGAGCAGTTCTTC
CDR3: CASSDPSSYNEQFF
size: NA
D: NA
V: TRBV2
J: TRBJ2-1

DNA: TGCAGCCTAGGACAGGAAAATTCACCCCTCCACTTT
CDR3: CSLGQENSPLHF
size: NA
D: TRBD1
V: TRBV29-1
J: TRBJ1-6

DNA: TGCGCCAGCAGCTTGGAAGGACAGTTGCGGGCAGATACGCAGTATTTT
CDR3: CASSLEGQLRADTQYF
size: once
D: NA
V: TRBV5-1
J: TRBJ2-3

DNA: TGTGCCAGCAGCTTATACGCGCTAGCGGGAGTGGAGACCCAGTACTTC
CDR3: CASSLYALAGVETQYF
size: NA
D: TRBD2
V: TRBV7-8
J: TRBJ2-5

DNA: TGTGCTAGTGGTTCCGCCGTATTTCTAGATCAAAGGCATGAGCAGTTCTTC
CDR3: CASGSAVFLDQRHEQFF
size: NA
D: NA
V: TRBV12-5
J: TRBJ2-1

DNA: TGCGCCAGCAGCTTTTCGGGGACTGCTGGAAACACCATATATTTT
CDR3: CASSFSGTAGNTIYF
size: NA
D: NA
V: TRBV5-1
J: TRBJ1-3

DNA: TGTGCCACCAGCAGTGTTCGACAGGTTCCAGATACGCAGTATTTT
CDR3: CATSSVRQVPDTQYF
size: NA
D: NA
V: TRBV15
J: TRBJ2-3

DNA: TGTGCCAGCAGCTCGGTAGCGGGGGGGCCGAACGAGCAGTACTTC
CDR3: CASSSVAGGPNEQYF
size: once
D: TRBD2
V: TRBV7-2
J: TRBJ2-7

DNA: TGTGCCAGCAGCTCCAGATATAGCAATCAGCCCCAGCATTTT
CDR3: CASSSRYSNQPQHF
size: once
D: NA
V: TRBV7-9
J: TRBJ1-5

DNA: TGTGCCAGTAGTATCTATAGCGGAACCGGGGAGCTGTTTTTT
CDR3: CASSIYSGTGELFF
size: NA
D: NA
V: TRBV19
J: TRBJ2-2

DNA: TGCGCCAGCAGCTTAGCGGGAGGAGAAGAGACCCAGTACTTC
CDR3: CASSLAGGEETQYF
size: NA
D: TRBD2
V: TRBV5-1
J: TRBJ2-5

DNA: TGTGCCAGCAGCCCAGGAAAGGCTAGCACAGATACGCAGTATTTT
CDR3: CASSPGKASTDTQYF
size: NA
D: NA
V: TRBV7-9
J: TRBJ2-3

DNA: TGTGCCAGCAGTTTAGGTTGGGCTTACGAGCAGTACTTC
CDR3: CASSLGWAYEQYF
size: NA
D: NA
V: TRBV28
J: TRBJ2-7

DNA: TGTGCCAGCAGCCAAGTTAGGGGGTTCGGTCAGCCCCAGCATTTT
CDR3: CASSQVRGFGQPQHF
size: NA
D: NA
V: TRBV4-2
J: TRBJ1-5

DNA: TGTGCCAGCAGCGACGGGGGACAGGGCAACTATGGCTACACCTTC
CDR3: CASSDGGQGNYGYTF
size: NA
D: TRBD1
V: TRBV5-6
J: TRBJ1-2

DNA: TGCGCCAGCAGCTTGATCTCTACCGGGGGGCAGTTCTTC
CDR3: CASSLISTGGQFF
size: NA
D: NA
V: TRBV5-1
J: TRBJ2-1

DNA: TGTGCCAGCAGCTTGGCCGAGGGTCTTAAGGATAATGAGCAGTTCTTC
CDR3: CASSLAEGLKDNEQFF
size: NA
D: NA
V: TRBV5-6
J: TRBJ2-1

DNA: TGCGCCAGCCAACCTTACAGGCCTACCAACACAGATACGCAGTATTTT
CDR3: CASQPYRPTNTDTQYF
size: NA
D: NA
V: TRBV5-1
J: TRBJ2-3

DNA: TGCGCCAGCAGCTTGGCAGGGGGCTTAGACCCTGAAGCTTTCTTT
CDR3: CASSLAGGLDPEAFF
size: NA
D: TRBD1
V: TRBV5-1
J: TRBJ1-1

DNA: TGTGCCAGCAGGGGCTTTGCAACTAATGAAAAACTGTTTTTT
CDR3: CASRGFATNEKLFF
size: NA
D: NA
V: TRBV28
J: TRBJ1-4

DNA: TGTGCCAGCAGCCCTTCTAGCGGTTACAATGAGCAGTTCTTC
CDR3: CASSPSSGYNEQFF
size: NA
D: TRBD2
V: TRBV6-5
J: TRBJ2-1

DNA: TGCGCCAGCCTAGGGTGGGAGAGGAGCTCCTACGAGCAGTACTTC
CDR3: CASLGWERSSYEQYF
size: NA
D: NA
V: TRBV5-1
J: TRBJ2-7

DNA: TGTGCCAGCAGCTATAGCGGGAGTGGCTACGAGCAGTACTTC
CDR3: CASSYSGSGYEQYF
size: NA
D: TRBD2
V: TRBV5-5
J: TRBJ2-7

DNA: TGTGCCAGCAGTGACGGGACAGCTACTGGCTACACCTTC
CDR3: CASSDGTATGYTF
size: NA
D: TRBD1
V: TRBV6-4
J: TRBJ1-2

DNA: TGCAGCGTCCCCGGGACAGGACAAGAGACCCAGTACTTC
CDR3: CSVPGTGQETQYF
size: NA
D: TRBD1
V: TRBV29-1
J: TRBJ2-5

DNA: TGTGCCAGCAGTTACCGGCAGGTTTATAATTCACCCCTCCACTTT
CDR3: CASSYRQVYNSPLHF
size: NA
D: NA
V: TRBV6-5
J: TRBJ1-6

DNA: TGTGCCAGCAGCTCTGGGCAAAGGGGCGAGGGCTACACCTTC
CDR3: CASSSGQRGEGYTF
size: NA
D: NA
V: TRBV5-5
J: TRBJ1-2

DNA: TGCAGCGTTGGGACAGCCCGCCCAGAAGCTTTCTTT
CDR3: CSVGTARPEAFF
size: NA
D: NA
V: TRBV29-1
J: TRBJ1-1

DNA: TGTGCCAGCAGCTTAGCGGGAACTTTCACAGATACGCAGTATTTT
CDR3: CASSLAGTFTDTQYF
size: NA
D: NA
V: TRBV11-3
J: TRBJ2-3